These 23 T cell receptor beta chains share one sample of origin, sequenced in a study of T cells in Graves' hyperthyroidism and ophthalmopathy (dated by TCRdb to between 2018 and 2021). Library prep was done by multiplex PCR. For sequencing, an Illumina HiSeq 2000 was employed. Amplification of TCR beta CDR3 regions was carried out from RNA transcripts. A first-round RT-PCR of the TCR CDR3 used the HTBI primer set with the Qiagen OneStep RT-PCR kit. The public reads were quality trimmed at Q25 with fastp and then assembled into clones with MiXCR by TCRdb, keeping productive beta chains. One record per CDR3 amino acid sequence lists the most common genes and DNA. In all, the sample holds roughly 420,000 distinct CDR3 sequences, and 15% to 19% of those were seen once. The ten top clones hold approximately 7.5% of the sample. The specimen sequenced was blood. These receptors all stem from a woman younger than 35 with Graves' hyperthyroidism.

CDR3 sequence (DNA): TGTGCCAGCAGTCTGGGCCTCATTACAATCAATCAGCCCCAGCATTTT. Its translation: CASSLGLITINQPQHF. The rearrangement uses TRBV6-1 and TRBJ1-5; D unresolved. The CDR3 runs to 16 residues. The germline CDR1 and CDR2 sequences are MNHNS and SASEGT. The V end lost 5 bases, the J end lost 3 bases, and 17 bases lay between the germline ends.

This chain connects TRBV4-3 to TRBJ2-3, with TRBD2 matching 10 bases. CDR3 length equals 16 residues. J was trimmed by 2 bases and V by 2 bases; bases with no gene match: 4. The germline gives CDR1 LGHNA, CDR2 YSLEER. The CDR3 sequence is CASSQQLAGNTDTQYF. DNA for the CDR3: TGCGCCAGCAGCCAACAACTAGCGGGGAACACAGATACGCAGTATTTT.

This clonotype was found a few times. V gene TRBV9 combines with J gene TRBJ2-1, with 14 bases matching TRBD2. CDR1 and CDR2 (germline): SGDLS, YYNGEE. This CDR3 contains 14 residues. V trimming: 3 bases; J trimming: 7 bases; junction bases outside the gene matches: 0. The CDR3, as DNA: TGTGCCAGCAGCGGGACTAGCGGGGGGAATGAGCAGTTCTTC. It is translated as CASSGTSGGNEQFF.

This clonotype came up many times. The gene calls are TRBV18 and TRBJ2-5; weak D call: TRBD2 (5 bases). The CDR3 totals 13 residues. With 3 bases removed from V and 4 bases from J, the gap between germline ends came to 9 bases. The V gene's germline CDR1 is KGHSH and CDR2 LQKENI. The CDR3 region is CASSPPTTETQYF. Here the CDR3 DNA reads TGTGCCAGCTCACCCCCGACTACAGAGACCCAGTACTTC. The entire variable domain, with the rest obtained from reference TRBV18 and TRBJ2-5, is as follows: NAGVMQNPRHLVRRRGQEARLRCSPMKGHSHVYWYRQLPEEGLKFMVYLQKENIIDESGMPKERFSAEFPKEGPSILRIQQVVRGDSAAYFCASSPPTTETQYFGPGTRLLVL.

V is TRBV20-1 and J is TRBJ2-7; 8 nucleotides line up with TRBD1. The germline V gene encodes CDR1 DFQATT and CDR2 SNEGSKA (reference sequence). The CDR3 extends over 16 amino acids. The J segment lost 6 bases and the V segment lost 0 bases, leaving 13 bases of the junction unmatched. The CDR3 sequence is CSARDGLRQGAGEQYF. The CDR3 bases are TGCAGTGCTAGAGATGGTTTAAGGCAGGGGGCTGGCGAGCAGTACTTC.

This clonotype has at least ten counts. This rearrangement joins TRBV24-1 to TRBJ2-5; 7 nucleotides line up with TRBD1. The junction had 4 bases not matched to a gene; V was cut back by 3 bases and J by 1 base. The CDR3 extends over 15 amino acids. The germline gives CDR1 KGHDR, CDR2 SFDVKD. The DNA of the CDR3 is TGTGCCACCAGTGATACAGGGGCCCCCCAAGAGACCCAGTACTTC. Its translation: CATSDTGAPQETQYF.

As DNA, the CDR3 is TGTGCCAGCAGCTTACTCGAAGGCTACACCTTC. Residues: CASSLLEGYTF. V usage is TRBV7-9 and J usage is TRBJ1-2; D remains unclear. The V end was cut by 2 bases, the J end by 8 bases, with 6 bases between. The CDR3 sequence is 11 residues long. CDR1 is SEHNR and CDR2 is FQNEAQ in the germline V gene (reference sequence).

In its sample, this clonotype was seen many times. The chain has TRBV27 and TRBJ1-3; D is undetermined. The V gene lost 5 bases and the J gene lost 0 bases, with 8 bases spanning the gap. Germline V gene sequence: CDR1 MNHEY, CDR2 SMNVEV (reference sequence). The length of the CDR3 is 14 residues. The CDR3 bases are TGTGCCAGCAGTACTTACCCCTCTGGAAACACCATATATTTT. It specifies CASSTYPSGNTIYF.

The chain combines TRBV10-3 with TRBJ2-1; maybe TRBD2 (6 bases). The germline CDR1 and CDR2 sequences are ENHRY and SYGVKD. The CDR3 is made up of 13 amino acids. Between the trimmed V and J ends, which lost 4 bases and 12 bases, there was a span of 16 bases. As DNA, the CDR3 is TGTGCCATCAGTGGGCCCCCCGGGAGTCCGCAGTTCTTC. Translated: CAISGPPGSPQFF.

This chain joins TRBV7-6 and TRBJ2-5; D is perhaps TRBD2 (5 bases). Germline V lookup: CDR1 SGHVS, CDR2 FNYEAQ. Deletions cut 5 bases from V and 3 bases from J, with 13 bases between. The CDR3 totals 14 residues. This CDR3 reads CASSPGGFKETQYF. In DNA form, the CDR3 reads TGTGCCAGCAGCCCCGGAGGTTTCAAAGAGACCCAGTACTTC. The variable domain in full, completed from reference TRBV7-6 and TRBJ2-5, reads GAGVSQSPRYKVTKRGQDVALRCDPISGHVSLYWYRQALGQGPEFLTYFNYEAQQDKSGLPNDRFSAERPEGSISTLTIQRTEQRDSAMYRCASSPGGFKETQYFGPGTRLLVL.

This clonotype occurred many times. This chain connects TRBV20-1 to TRBJ1-2; the D gene is possibly TRBD1 (6 bases). Germline V gene lookup returns CDR1 DFQATT and CDR2 SNEGSKA (reference sequence). The ends were cut back, 0 bases at V and 5 bases at J, with 22 bases in the middle. The CDR3 runs to 17 residues. In nucleotides, the CDR3 is TGCAGTGCTAGAGATGAAGATCGGGGGGCGAGGAGGTATGGCTACACCTTC. Encoded protein: CSARDEDRGARRYGYTF.

The chain uses TRBV20-1 and TRBJ1-5; 8 bases are a match to TRBD1. The V gene's germline CDR1 is DFQATT and CDR2 SNEGSKA (reference sequence). After removal of 4 bases from V and 11 bases from J, the junction contained 4 bases not matched to a gene. This CDR3 spans 11 amino acids. The CDR3 DNA sequence: TGCAGTGCTACAGGGGGCGAGTCCCAGCATTTT. It translates to CSATGGESQHF.

A remark on this clonotype: A read error may account for a junction end that differs from germline. The chain is built from TRBV5-1 and TRBJ2-2, with D possibly being TRBD1 or TRBD2 (5 bases each). This CDR3 region has 17 residues. The germline V gene has CDR1 SGHRS and CDR2 YFSETQ. CDR3 amino acids: CASSLVPGPVPTGELFF. The CDR3 DNA reads as TGCGCCAGCAGCTTGGTTCCAGGGCCCGTGCCCACCGGGGAGCTGTTCTTT.

In this sample, this clonotype turned up many times. The chain carries TRBV3-1 and TRBJ2-5; TRBD1 agrees at 9 bases. Germline V CDR1 and CDR2: LGHDT, YNNKEL (reference sequence). V trimming: 0 bases; J trimming: 4 bases; junction bases outside the gene matches: 9. The CDR3 extends over 17 amino acids. In DNA form, the CDR3 reads TGTGCCAGCAGCCAAGAATCCGGGACAGGGAGCAGAGAGACCCAGTACTTC. Protein product: CASSQESGTGSRETQYF.

To note about this clonotype: It may be a read error: a sequence one base away is much more abundant. The V and J genes are TRBV11-2 and TRBJ2-3, with 8 positions matching TRBD1. V shed 8 bases, J shed 4 bases, and the junction held 8 bases outside the gene matches. The CDR3 is made up of 14 amino acids. Germline V gene lookup returns CDR1 SGHAT and CDR2 FQNNGV. The CDR3 coding sequence is TGTGCCAGCGGCCACTCGACAGGGGCAGATACGCAGTATTTT. Its protein product is CASGHSTGADTQYF.

This clonotype has ten or more counts. The chain couples TRBV9 to TRBJ2-7; TRBD1 agrees at 7 bases. The junction had 10 bases not matched to a gene; V was cut back by 0 bases and J by 4 bases. Germline CDR1 SGDLS, CDR2 YYNGEE. The CDR3 length is 16 residues. CDR3 DNA sequence: TGTGCCAGCAGCGTAGGACAGGGCACCGGCAATTACGAGCAGTACTTC. It codes for CASSVGQGTGNYEQYF.

This clonotype appeared many times. CDR3 coding DNA: TGTGCCAGTAGTATAACCGCGACCCCATACCATAACTATGGCTACACCTTC. This translates into CASSITATPYHNYGYTF. The chain recombines TRBV19 with TRBJ1-2; D call uncertain. V shed 2 bases and J shed 1 base, with 17 bases lying between them. The CDR3 has 17 amino acids. Germline V gives CDR1 LNHDA, CDR2 SQIVND (reference sequence).

This clonotype has only a few counts. This chain uses TRBV6-1 with TRBJ1-5; D perhaps matches TRBD1 (6 bases). The V end lost 5 bases, the J end lost 2 bases, and 16 bases lay between the germline ends. Germline CDR1 MNHNS, CDR2 SASEGT. The CDR3 is made up of 16 amino acids. Here the CDR3 DNA reads TGTGCCAGCAGTTCATTCCGCAGGGGAGGCAATCAGCCCCAGCATTTT. Amino acids: CASSSFRRGGNQPQHF.

In this sample, this clonotype turned up a few times. The V call is TRBV29-1, the J call TRBJ1-2; 8 bases line up with TRBD1. Germline lookup yields CDR1 SQVTM and CDR2 ANQGSEA. The CDR3 extends over 14 amino acids. The V and J ends lost 6 bases and 8 bases, in that order; junction bases with no gene match: 14. The CDR3 DNA reads as TGCAGCGTCGTAACTTCGCAGGGGGCGAGGGGCTACACCTTC. Amino acids: CSVVTSQGARGYTF.

There are many counts of this clonotype. The chain joins TRBV19 to TRBJ1-5; no definite D call. The V and J ends lost 4 bases and 7 bases respectively, with 11 bases between them. Germline V gene sequence: CDR1 LNHDA, CDR2 SQIVND (reference sequence). The CDR3 sequence is 13 residues long. The CDR3 nucleotides read TGTGCCAGTAGTAGCCGGGAAAAGCAGCCCCAGCATTTT. This gives the protein CASSSREKQPQHF.

The chain links TRBV20-1 to TRBJ2-7, with a weak D call TRBD1 (5 bases). Germline CDR1 reads DFQATT; CDR2 reads SNEGSKA (reference sequence). The CDR3 totals 13 residues. The germline V and J ends were trimmed by 5 bases and 3 bases, with 14 bases remaining between them. DNA of the CDR3: TGCAGTGCTTTGTCGGCAGGGATCTACGAGCAGTACTTC. Translation: CSALSAGIYEQYF.

This clonotype was counted at least ten times. The V and J genes are TRBV5-1 and TRBJ2-3, with D hard to call. Germline CDR1 and CDR2: SGHRS and YFSETQ. Trimming shortened V by 0 bases and J by 5 bases, and 10 bases separated the two germline ends. The CDR3 runs to 14 residues. The CDR3 DNA is TGCGCCAGCAGCTTGGCCGAATCTGGAGATACGCAGTATTTT. Translating it yields CASSLAESGDTQYF. The whole variable domain, filled in from reference TRBV5-1 and TRBJ2-3, reads KAGVTQTPRYLIKTRGQQVTLSCSPISGHRSVSWYQQTPGQGLQFLFEYFSETQRNKGNFPGRFSGRQFSNSRSEMNVSTLELGDSALYLCASSLAESGDTQYFGPGTRLTVL.

This clonotype has ten or more counts. The genes are TRBV20-1 and TRBJ2-4; D could derive from TRBD1 or TRBD2 (6 bases each). The CDR3 is made up of 15 amino acids. The germline gives CDR1 DFQATT, CDR2 SNEGSKA (reference sequence). The V gene lost 3 bases and the J gene lost 2 bases, with 14 bases spanning the gap. The CDR3 nucleotides are TGCAGTGCTAGCCGGGGGCTCTTCTCCAAAAACATTCAGTACTTC. It is translated as CSASRGLFSKNIQYF.